Presented here are 3 T cell receptor beta chains from one specimen sequenced in a study of blood T cell repertoires in COVID-19. The method was immunoSEQ multiplex PCR; TCRdb's version includes in-frame clones alone and lacks a portion of them. Of more than 100,000 clones in the sample, about 88% were seen once. The sample comprised peripheral blood. Receptors were obtained from a woman older than 75 with acute or convalescent COVID-19.

This chain connects TRBV6-2 or TRBV6-3 to TRBJ2-1; 8 nucleotides match TRBD1. The germline V gene has CDR1 MNHEY and CDR2 SVGEGT. CDR3 length: 15 amino acids. Losses at the gene ends were 4 bases for V and 8 bases for J; bases not matched to a gene: 10. The CDR3 protein is CASSLGDRYLDEQFF. The DNA for the CDR3 is TGTGCCAGCAGTTTGGGGGACAGGTACCTTGATGAGCAGTTCTTC.

V gene TRBV19 combines with J gene TRBJ2-5, with 12 bases lining up with TRBD1. CDR1 LNHDA and CDR2 SQIVND come from the germline V gene (reference sequence). This CDR3 spans 20 amino acids. With 7 bases clipped from V and 2 bases from J, the junction kept 20 bases outside the gene matches. The CDR3 loop is CASTLEPGQGALGLQETQYF. The CDR3 DNA is TGTGCCAGTACCCTAGAGCCGGGACAGGGGGCGTTGGGTCTGCAAGAGACCCAGTACTTC.

V is TRBV14 and J is TRBJ2-2; 9 bases match TRBD1. This CDR3 region has 19 residues. Trimming cost V 4 bases and J 4 bases; bases outside gene matches: 16. The germline V gene has CDR1 SGHDN and CDR2 FVKESK. In DNA form, the CDR3 reads TGTGCCAGCAGCCCTTTACCCGGGACAGGGAAAGGAGTCACCGGGGAGCTGTTTTTT. Translated: CASSPLPGTGKGVTGELFF.